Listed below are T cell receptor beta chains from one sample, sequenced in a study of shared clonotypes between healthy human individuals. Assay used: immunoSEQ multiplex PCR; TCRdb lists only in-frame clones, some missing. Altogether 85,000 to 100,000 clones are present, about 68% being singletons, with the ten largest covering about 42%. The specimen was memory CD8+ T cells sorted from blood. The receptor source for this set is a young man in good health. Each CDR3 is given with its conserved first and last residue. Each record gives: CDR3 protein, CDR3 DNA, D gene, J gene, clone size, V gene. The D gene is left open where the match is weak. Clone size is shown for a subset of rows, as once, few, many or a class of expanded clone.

CDR3aa: CASSVKKREWGEQYF
CDR3nt: TGTGCCAGCAGTGTCAAGAAGCGGGAGTGGGGCGAGCAGTACTTC
d_gene: TRBD2
j_gene: TRBJ2-7
abundance: few
v_gene: TRBV27

CDR3aa: CASSSASGPYEQYF
CDR3nt: TGTGCCAGCAGTTCGGCTAGCGGTCCCTACGAGCAGTACTTC
d_gene: TRBD2
j_gene: TRBJ2-7
abundance: few
v_gene: TRBV28

CDR3aa: CASSGRASVDTGELFF
CDR3nt: TGCGCCAGCAGCGGGAGGGCGAGTGTGGACACCGGGGAGCTGTTTTTT
d_gene: TRBD2
j_gene: TRBJ2-2
abundance: .
v_gene: TRBV5-1

CDR3aa: CASTQTSGRDEQFF
CDR3nt: TGTGCCAGCACCCAGACTAGCGGGAGGGATGAGCAGTTCTTC
d_gene: TRBD2
j_gene: TRBJ2-1
abundance: few
v_gene: TRBV6-6

CDR3aa: CASSPGAGQETQYF
CDR3nt: TGTGCCAGCAGTCCCGGGGCAGGACAAGAGACCCAGTACTTC
d_gene: .
j_gene: TRBJ2-5
abundance: .
v_gene: TRBV6-4

CDR3aa: CASSLALSGAFF
CDR3nt: TGTGCCAGCAGCTTGGCACTGAGTGGGGCTTTCTTT
d_gene: .
j_gene: TRBJ1-1
abundance: .
v_gene: TRBV4-2

CDR3aa: CASSQGGARNEQFF
CDR3nt: TGTGCCAGCAGTCAGGGTGGCGCCCGTAATGAGCAGTTCTTC
d_gene: .
j_gene: TRBJ2-1
abundance: .
v_gene: TRBV28

CDR3aa: CASIRGGSSHNEQFF
CDR3nt: TGTGCCAGCATCCGGGGGGGGAGTAGTCACAATGAGCAGTTCTTC
d_gene: TRBD2
j_gene: TRBJ2-1
abundance: .
v_gene: TRBV5-4

CDR3aa: CASSPVGGVGNQPQHF
CDR3nt: TGCGCCAGCAGCCCGGTCGGGGGCGTAGGCAATCAGCCCCAGCATTTT
d_gene: .
j_gene: TRBJ1-5
abundance: .
v_gene: TRBV4-1

CDR3aa: CASSVRVAGELFF
CDR3nt: TGCGCCAGCAGTGTGCGGGTCGCCGGGGAGCTGTTTTTT
d_gene: .
j_gene: TRBJ2-2
abundance: .
v_gene: TRBV10-2

CDR3aa: CASSLGFWGRAGEQFF
CDR3nt: TGTGCCAGCAGCTTAGGTTTCTGGGGGAGGGCCGGTGAGCAGTTCTTC
d_gene: TRBD2
j_gene: TRBJ2-1
abundance: .
v_gene: TRBV11-2

CDR3aa: CASSDFRDRAGANVLTF
CDR3nt: TGTGCCAGCAGCGATTTCCGGGACAGGGCTGGGGCCAACGTCCTGACTTTC
d_gene: TRBD1
j_gene: TRBJ2-6
abundance: .
v_gene: TRBV5-4

CDR3aa: CATTPLRESTEAFF
CDR3nt: TGTGCCACCACTCCCCTAAGGGAAAGCACTGAAGCTTTCTTT
d_gene: .
j_gene: TRBJ1-1
abundance: .
v_gene: TRBV28

CDR3aa: CASSLNPGPAIEAFF
CDR3nt: TGTGCCAGCAGCTTAAACCCAGGACCTGCGATTGAAGCTTTCTTT
d_gene: .
j_gene: TRBJ1-1
abundance: .
v_gene: TRBV7-2

CDR3aa: CASSPYSGETQYF
CDR3nt: TGTGCCAGCAGCCCCTACTCGGGGGAGACCCAGTACTTC
d_gene: .
j_gene: TRBJ2-5
abundance: .
v_gene: TRBV14

CDR3aa: CASSPAGPPRGGQYF
CDR3nt: TGTGCCAGCAGTCCCGCCGGGCCTCCGCGAGGTGGGCAGTACTTC
d_gene: .
j_gene: TRBJ2-7
abundance: .
v_gene: TRBV25-1

CDR3aa: CASSEAGVTYEQYF
CDR3nt: TGTGCCAGCAGCGAAGCGGGGGTGACCTACGAGCAGTACTTC
d_gene: TRBD2
j_gene: TRBJ2-7
abundance: .
v_gene: TRBV2

CDR3aa: CAWSVPSEQFF
CDR3nt: TGTGCCTGGAGTGTACCTAGCGAGCAGTTCTTC
d_gene: .
j_gene: TRBJ2-1
abundance: .
v_gene: TRBV30

CDR3aa: CASSNLLAGEGREETQYF
CDR3nt: TGTGCCAGCAGCAACCTTCTAGCGGGAGAGGGTAGGGAAGAGACCCAGTACTTC
d_gene: TRBD2
j_gene: TRBJ2-5
abundance: few
v_gene: TRBV9

CDR3aa: CASSPSGEAYEQYF
CDR3nt: TGTGCCAGCTCTCCTAGCGGAGAGGCGTACGAGCAGTACTTC
d_gene: TRBD2
j_gene: TRBJ2-7
abundance: .
v_gene: TRBV6-4

CDR3aa: CASSQSVPGQGVDTQYF
CDR3nt: TGCGCCAGCAGCCAATCGGTACCGGGACAGGGCGTAGATACGCAGTATTTT
d_gene: TRBD1
j_gene: TRBJ2-3
abundance: .
v_gene: TRBV4-1

CDR3aa: CASSAGHCCYNEQFF
CDR3nt: TGTGCCAGCTCCGCGGGTCATTGCTGCTACAATGAGCAGTTCTTC
d_gene: .
j_gene: TRBJ2-1
abundance: .
v_gene: TRBV18

CDR3aa: CASSQGLGSAYEQYF
CDR3nt: TGCGCCAGCAGCCAAGGGCTGGGATCAGCCTACGAGCAGTACTTC
d_gene: .
j_gene: TRBJ2-7
abundance: .
v_gene: TRBV4-1

CDR3aa: CSVEGSVLGPHYEQYF
CDR3nt: TGCAGCGTTGAAGGAAGTGTGCTCGGGCCCCATTACGAGCAGTACTTC
d_gene: .
j_gene: TRBJ2-7
abundance: .
v_gene: TRBV29-1

CDR3aa: CASNTNGERFSNQPQHF
CDR3nt: TGTGCCAGCAATACAAACGGGGAGAGGTTTAGCAATCAGCCCCAGCATTTT
d_gene: .
j_gene: TRBJ1-5
abundance: .
v_gene: TRBV28

CDR3aa: CASGTADTQYF
CDR3nt: TGTGCCAGTGGGACAGCAGATACGCAGTATTTT
d_gene: TRBD1
j_gene: TRBJ2-3
abundance: .
v_gene: TRBV6-5

CDR3aa: CASSHPRQALYNEQFF
CDR3nt: TGTGCCAGCAGCCACCCACGACAGGCCCTATACAATGAGCAGTTCTTC
d_gene: .
j_gene: TRBJ2-1
abundance: few
v_gene: TRBV9

CDR3aa: CASRQTGVGANVLTF
CDR3nt: TGTGCCAGCAGGCAGACAGGGGTCGGGGCCAACGTCCTGACTTTC
d_gene: TRBD1
j_gene: TRBJ2-6
abundance: .
v_gene: TRBV6-5

CDR3aa: CSGERDYEQFF
CDR3nt: TGCAGCGGTGAGCGGGATTATGAGCAGTTCTTC
d_gene: TRBD2
j_gene: TRBJ2-1
abundance: many
v_gene: TRBV29-1

CDR3aa: CASSRAGTLYYEQYF
CDR3nt: TGTGCCAGCAGCCGAGCGGGGACTTTGTACTACGAGCAGTACTTC
d_gene: TRBD2
j_gene: TRBJ2-7
abundance: .
v_gene: TRBV7-2

CDR3aa: CASSLWYQETQYF
CDR3nt: TGTGCCAGCAGCTTATGGTACCAAGAGACCCAGTACTTC
d_gene: .
j_gene: TRBJ2-5
abundance: many
v_gene: TRBV7-2

CDR3aa: CASRDRAESYNEQFF
CDR3nt: TGCGCCAGCAGAGACCGGGCCGAATCCTACAATGAGCAGTTCTTC
d_gene: .
j_gene: TRBJ2-1
abundance: once
v_gene: TRBV4-3

CDR3aa: CASSAFQGFEQYF
CDR3nt: TGTGCCAGCAGCGCGTTCCAGGGTTTTGAGCAGTACTTC
d_gene: .
j_gene: TRBJ2-7
abundance: .
v_gene: TRBV9

CDR3aa: CAISEEAGFSYEQYF
CDR3nt: TGTGCCATCAGTGAGGAGGCGGGTTTCTCTTACGAGCAGTACTTC
d_gene: .
j_gene: TRBJ2-7
abundance: many
v_gene: TRBV10-3

CDR3aa: CASRPTTGYEQFF
CDR3nt: TGTGCCAGCAGACCGACCACTGGCTATGAGCAGTTCTTC
d_gene: .
j_gene: TRBJ2-1
abundance: .
v_gene: TRBV11-2